A selection of T cell receptor beta chains follows, all from one sample in a study of control samples from healthy donors and cancer patients. TCRdb keeps only in-frame clones here, not all; method: immunoSEQ multiplex PCR. The sample carries some 18,000 clones, 80% to 90% recorded once. The sequencing input was PBMCs. The source of these receptors is a woman aged 70-85 years with lung cancer. Both conserved end residues are part of each CDR3. A D gene is named only where the DNA matches it firmly.

d_gene: NA
v_gene: TRBV27
j_gene: TRBJ1-2
CDR3aa: CASAGQGGYGYTF

d_gene: NA
v_gene: TRBV7-8
j_gene: TRBJ2-1
CDR3aa: CASSSQGGDYNEQFF

d_gene: TRBD1
v_gene: TRBV28
j_gene: TRBJ1-2
CDR3aa: CASSPTDRGGGYTF

d_gene: NA
v_gene: TRBV2
j_gene: TRBJ2-2
CDR3aa: CASSGVDSGTGELFF

d_gene: NA
v_gene: TRBV2
j_gene: TRBJ2-7
CDR3aa: CASSEATGLPYEQYF

d_gene: TRBD1
v_gene: TRBV7-8
j_gene: TRBJ1-2
CDR3aa: CASSLDGTAYGYTF

d_gene: NA
v_gene: TRBV6-5
j_gene: TRBJ2-3
CDR3aa: CASSPVFTDTQYF

d_gene: TRBD1
v_gene: TRBV30
j_gene: TRBJ2-3
CDR3aa: CASTYRGTSTDTQYF

d_gene: TRBD1
v_gene: TRBV19
j_gene: TRBJ2-1
CDR3aa: CASSKGSTGGMINEQFF

d_gene: NA
v_gene: TRBV27
j_gene: TRBJ2-3
CDR3aa: CASYMLGAGTQYF

d_gene: NA
v_gene: TRBV18
j_gene: TRBJ1-6
CDR3aa: CASSPTDYNSPLHF

d_gene: TRBD1
v_gene: TRBV7-2
j_gene: TRBJ1-6
CDR3aa: CASSSQGQGHIGVSPLHF

d_gene: NA
v_gene: TRBV4-3
j_gene: TRBJ1-3
CDR3aa: CASSQDWAGAGNTIYF

d_gene: NA
v_gene: TRBV28
j_gene: TRBJ1-2
CDR3aa: CASTDRMFGYTF

d_gene: NA
v_gene: TRBV20-1
j_gene: TRBJ2-7
CDR3aa: CSVDGAYEQYF

d_gene: NA
v_gene: TRBV7-2
j_gene: TRBJ1-5
CDR3aa: CASSLYYSNQPQHF

d_gene: NA
v_gene: TRBV7-2
j_gene: TRBJ2-2
CDR3aa: CASSLARPGELFF

d_gene: TRBD1
v_gene: TRBV27
j_gene: TRBJ1-1
CDR3aa: CASSLRGGLMNTEAFF

d_gene: NA
v_gene: TRBV6-6
j_gene: TRBJ2-5
CDR3aa: CASSYGAEETQYF

d_gene: NA
v_gene: TRBV18
j_gene: TRBJ2-7
CDR3aa: CASSPTTGQTYEQYF

d_gene: TRBD2
v_gene: TRBV13
j_gene: TRBJ2-7
CDR3aa: CASSPIAGGPSYEQYF

d_gene: NA
v_gene: TRBV6-5
j_gene: TRBJ2-2
CDR3aa: CASSSWTGGTGELFF

d_gene: NA
v_gene: TRBV6-5
j_gene: TRBJ2-1
CDR3aa: CASTPESSYNEQFF

d_gene: TRBD2
v_gene: TRBV19
j_gene: TRBJ2-7
CDR3aa: CASSTTSGSLDEQYF